This T cell receptor beta chain was sequenced in a study of cytomegalovirus exposure and HLA in healthy donors. In the case of this clone: Antigen: not known.

Study-wide results and limits: In a later analysis, at a false discovery rate of 0.05, 16,951 TCR beta sequences were associated with HLA alleles. It was confirmed in vitro that a few of the CMV-associated chains were specific for CMV antigens.

This PCR relied on a set of 60 Vbeta primers and 13 Jbeta primers. Generated by immunoSEQ multiplex PCR, the TCRdb table keeps only in-frame clones and is missing some. This table has around 260,000 clones, 80% appearing once. The CDR3 is 14 amino acids. Germline CDR1 LNHNV, CDR2 YYDKDF (reference sequence). Trimming at V came to 3 bases and at J to 13 bases, leaving 11 bases not matched to a gene. The receptor was isolated from a girl aged 2-10 years in good health and CMV-seronegative. The chain couples TRBV15 to TRBJ2-1; 8 bases agree with TRBD1. The sample comprised PBMCs. The DNA for the CDR3 is TGTGCCACCAGCAGCCCCAGAGGACAGGGCAAACAGTTCTTC. Its translation is CATSSPRGQGKQFF.